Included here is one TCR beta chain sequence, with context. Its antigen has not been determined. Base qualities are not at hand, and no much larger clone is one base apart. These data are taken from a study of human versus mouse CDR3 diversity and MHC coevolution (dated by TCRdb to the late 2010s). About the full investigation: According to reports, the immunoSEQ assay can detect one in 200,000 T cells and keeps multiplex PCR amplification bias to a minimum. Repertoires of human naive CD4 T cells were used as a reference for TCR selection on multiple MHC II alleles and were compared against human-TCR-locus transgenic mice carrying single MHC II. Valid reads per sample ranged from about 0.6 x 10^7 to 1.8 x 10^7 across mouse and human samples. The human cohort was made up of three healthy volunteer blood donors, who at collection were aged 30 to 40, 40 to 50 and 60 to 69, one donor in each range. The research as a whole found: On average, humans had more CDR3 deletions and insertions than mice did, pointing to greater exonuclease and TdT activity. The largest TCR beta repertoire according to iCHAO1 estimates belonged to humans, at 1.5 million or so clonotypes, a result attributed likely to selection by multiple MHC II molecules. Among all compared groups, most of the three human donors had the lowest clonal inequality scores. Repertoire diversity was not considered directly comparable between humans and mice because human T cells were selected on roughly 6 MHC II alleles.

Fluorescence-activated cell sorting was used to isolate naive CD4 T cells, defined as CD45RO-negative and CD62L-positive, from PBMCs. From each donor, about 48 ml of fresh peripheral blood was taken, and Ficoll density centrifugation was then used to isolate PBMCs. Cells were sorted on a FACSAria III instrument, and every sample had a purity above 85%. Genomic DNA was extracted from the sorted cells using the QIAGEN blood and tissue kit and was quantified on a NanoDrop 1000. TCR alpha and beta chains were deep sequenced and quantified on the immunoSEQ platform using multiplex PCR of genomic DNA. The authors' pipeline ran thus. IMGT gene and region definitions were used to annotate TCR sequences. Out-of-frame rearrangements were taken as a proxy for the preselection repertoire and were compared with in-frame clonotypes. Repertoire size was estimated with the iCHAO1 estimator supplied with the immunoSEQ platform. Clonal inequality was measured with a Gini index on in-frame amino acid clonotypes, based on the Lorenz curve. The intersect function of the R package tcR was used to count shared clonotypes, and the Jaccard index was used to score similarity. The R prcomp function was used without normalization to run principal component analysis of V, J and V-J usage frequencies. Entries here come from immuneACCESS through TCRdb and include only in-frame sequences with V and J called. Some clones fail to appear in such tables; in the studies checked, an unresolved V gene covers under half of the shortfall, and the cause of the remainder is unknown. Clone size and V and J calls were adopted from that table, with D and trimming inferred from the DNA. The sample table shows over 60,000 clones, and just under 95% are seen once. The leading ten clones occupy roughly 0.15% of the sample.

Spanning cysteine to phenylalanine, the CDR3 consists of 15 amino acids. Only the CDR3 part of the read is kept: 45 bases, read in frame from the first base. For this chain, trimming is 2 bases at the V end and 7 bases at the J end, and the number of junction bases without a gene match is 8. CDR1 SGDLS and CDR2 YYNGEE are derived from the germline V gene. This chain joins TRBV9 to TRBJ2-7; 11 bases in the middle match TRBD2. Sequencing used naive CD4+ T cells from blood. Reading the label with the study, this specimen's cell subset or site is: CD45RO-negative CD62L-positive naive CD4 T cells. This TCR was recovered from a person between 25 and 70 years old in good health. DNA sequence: TGTGCCAGCAGCGTTGGTAGCGGGGGGGCCTGGGAGCAGTACTTC. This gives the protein CASSVGSGGAWEQYF.